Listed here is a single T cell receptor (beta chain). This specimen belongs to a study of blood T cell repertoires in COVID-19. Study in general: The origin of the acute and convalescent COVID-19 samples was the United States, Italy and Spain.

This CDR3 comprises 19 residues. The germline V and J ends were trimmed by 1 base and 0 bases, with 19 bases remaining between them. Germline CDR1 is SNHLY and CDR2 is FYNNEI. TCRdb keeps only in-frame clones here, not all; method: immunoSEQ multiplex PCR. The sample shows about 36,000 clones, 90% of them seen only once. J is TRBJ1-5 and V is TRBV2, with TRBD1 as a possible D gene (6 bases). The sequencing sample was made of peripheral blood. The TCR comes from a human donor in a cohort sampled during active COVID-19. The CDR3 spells CASSEVTGRGTYSNQPQHF. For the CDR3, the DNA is TGTGCCAGCAGTGAAGTTACCGGCAGGGGAACTTATAGCAATCAGCCCCAGCATTTT.